This is a list of T cell receptor beta chains from one sample in a study of CD8 T cells in ankylosing spondylitis. TCRdb passed the 5' RACE reads through MiXCR, listing each CDR3 protein once. The sample includes about 260,000 distinct CDR3 sequences, approximately 24% of them seen just once. Sequenced: blood, either unsorted or a sorted T cell fraction (not recorded which). The receptors derive from a male donor with ankylosing spondylitis or in good health (not recorded which). CDR3s include the opening cysteine and the closing phenylalanine or tryptophan. D genes are given only for firm matches. Clone size is given for some rows only: seen once, a few or many times, or a class if the clone is expanded.

D gene: TRBD1; CDR3 length: 16; clone size: few; J gene: TRBJ2-2; V gene: TRBV12-3/TRBV12-4; CDR3 protein: CASSLNGQGLTGELFF; CDR3 DNA: TGTGCCAGCAGTTTAAATGGACAGGGTTTGACCGGGGAGCTGTTTTTT
D gene: TRBD1; CDR3 length: 16; clone size: few; J gene: TRBJ2-5; V gene: TRBV12-3/TRBV12-4; CDR3 protein: CASSPTGQPQQETQYF; CDR3 DNA: TGTGCCAGCAGTCCGACGGGACAGCCACAGCAAGAGACCCAGTACTTC
D gene: -; CDR3 length: 12; clone size: many; J gene: TRBJ2-3; V gene: TRBV29-1; CDR3 protein: CSVDGAADTQYF; CDR3 DNA: TGCAGCGTTGATGGCGCTGCAGATACGCAGTATTTT
D gene: TRBD2; CDR3 length: 14; clone size: -; J gene: TRBJ2-5; V gene: TRBV13; CDR3 protein: CASSLLAGVETQYF; CDR3 DNA: TGTGCCAGCAGCCTCCTAGCGGGGGTGGAGACCCAGTACTTC
D gene: -; CDR3 length: 13; clone size: -; J gene: TRBJ2-7; V gene: TRBV27; CDR3 protein: CASAPINSYEQYF; CDR3 DNA: TGTGCCAGCGCTCCCATTAACTCCTACGAGCAGTACTTC
D gene: TRBD1; CDR3 length: 13; clone size: many; J gene: TRBJ2-7; V gene: TRBV20-1; CDR3 protein: CSARQGASHEQYF; CDR3 DNA: TGCAGTGCCAGACAGGGGGCGTCCCACGAGCAGTACTTC
D gene: -; CDR3 length: 14; clone size: -; J gene: TRBJ2-3; V gene: TRBV7-8; CDR3 protein: CASSLTTGRGTQCF; CDR3 DNA: TGTGCCAGCAGCTTAACGACCGGAAGGGGTACGCAGTGTTTT
D gene: -; CDR3 length: 15; clone size: many; J gene: TRBJ2-3; V gene: TRBV12-3/TRBV12-4; CDR3 protein: CASSLPPPSTDTQYF; CDR3 DNA: TGTGCCAGCAGTTTACCGCCTCCCAGCACAGATACGCAGTATTTT
D gene: TRBD1; CDR3 length: 14; clone size: -; J gene: TRBJ2-4; V gene: TRBV20-1; CDR3 protein: CSAGQGTTKNIQYF; CDR3 DNA: TGCAGTGCGGGACAGGGGACAACCAAAAACATTCAGTACTTC
D gene: -; CDR3 length: 13; clone size: -; J gene: TRBJ2-2; V gene: TRBV12-3/TRBV12-4; CDR3 protein: CASSWQGTGELFF; CDR3 DNA: TGTGCCAGCAGTTGGCAGGGGACCGGGGAGCTGTTTTTT
D gene: -; CDR3 length: 14; clone size: many; J gene: TRBJ2-1; V gene: TRBV6-1; CDR3 protein: CASSLGGQVAEQFF; CDR3 DNA: TGTGCCAGCAGTCTCGGGGGCCAGGTGGCTGAGCAGTTCTTC
D gene: -; CDR3 length: 13; clone size: -; J gene: TRBJ1-2; V gene: TRBV29-1; CDR3 protein: CSVRRDTDYGYTF; CDR3 DNA: TGCAGCGTGCGCCGAGACACCGATTATGGCTACACCTTC
D gene: TRBD2; CDR3 length: 16; clone size: -; J gene: TRBJ2-5; V gene: TRBV12-3/TRBV12-4; CDR3 protein: CASRASGGASQETQYF; CDR3 DNA: TGTGCCAGCAGGGCTAGCGGGGGGGCGAGTCAAGAGACCCAGTACTTC
D gene: TRBD2; CDR3 length: 14; clone size: many; J gene: TRBJ2-7; V gene: TRBV3-1; CDR3 protein: CASSLSGNPYEQYF; CDR3 DNA: TGTGCCAGCAGCCTTAGCGGGAACCCCTACGAGCAGTACTTC
D gene: -; CDR3 length: 12; clone size: many; J gene: TRBJ2-3; V gene: TRBV27; CDR3 protein: CASSYGLDTQYF; CDR3 DNA: TGTGCCAGCAGTTACGGACTAGATACGCAGTATTTT
D gene: -; CDR3 length: 13; clone size: -; J gene: TRBJ1-5; V gene: TRBV12-3/TRBV12-4; CDR3 protein: CASNRASNQPQHF; CDR3 DNA: TGTGCCAGCAATAGGGCTAGCAATCAGCCCCAGCATTTT
D gene: TRBD2; CDR3 length: 15; clone size: few; J gene: TRBJ2-5; V gene: TRBV12-3/TRBV12-4; CDR3 protein: CASSLLAGGHETQYF; CDR3 DNA: TGTGCCAGCAGTCTCTTAGCGGGGGGGCACGAGACCCAGTACTTC
D gene: -; CDR3 length: 14; clone size: many; J gene: TRBJ2-5; V gene: TRBV27; CDR3 protein: CASSPRDPGETQYF; CDR3 DNA: TGTGCCAGCAGTCCCCGGGACCCTGGGGAGACCCAGTACTTC
D gene: -; CDR3 length: 14; clone size: -; J gene: TRBJ2-7; V gene: TRBV10-3; CDR3 protein: CAIMASLNSYEQYF; CDR3 DNA: TGTGCCATCATGGCTAGCCTTAACTCCTACGAGCAGTACTTC
D gene: TRBD2; CDR3 length: 14; clone size: few; J gene: TRBJ2-3; V gene: TRBV29-1; CDR3 protein: CSVEEGTITDTQYF; CDR3 DNA: TGCAGCGTTGAAGAAGGGACTATCACAGATACGCAGTATTTT
D gene: -; CDR3 length: 15; clone size: many; J gene: TRBJ2-5; V gene: TRBV2; CDR3 protein: CASTPGGQRGETQYF; CDR3 DNA: TGTGCCAGCACCCCCGGGGGACAACGGGGAGAGACCCAGTACTTC
D gene: TRBD2; CDR3 length: 16; clone size: -; J gene: TRBJ2-7; V gene: TRBV4-2; CDR3 protein: CASSQPWAGGAYEQYF; CDR3 DNA: TGTGCCAGCAGCCAGCCCTGGGCGGGGGGGGCCTACGAGCAGTACTTC
D gene: TRBD1; CDR3 length: 14; clone size: -; J gene: TRBJ2-1; V gene: TRBV12-3/TRBV12-4; CDR3 protein: CASSLQGASNEQFF; CDR3 DNA: TGTGCCAGCAGTTTACAGGGGGCAAGCAATGAGCAGTTCTTC
D gene: -; CDR3 length: 14; clone size: -; J gene: TRBJ2-7; V gene: TRBV15; CDR3 protein: CATGVGLKKREQYF; CDR3 DNA: TGTGCCACCGGAGTGGGGCTAAAGAAGCGCGAGCAGTACTTC
D gene: -; CDR3 length: 16; clone size: -; J gene: TRBJ2-5; V gene: TRBV20-1; CDR3 protein: CSARVLGRGAEETQYF; CDR3 DNA: TGCAGTGCTAGAGTTCTGGGGAGGGGGGCGGAAGAGACCCAGTACTTC
D gene: -; CDR3 length: 13; clone size: few; J gene: TRBJ1-4; V gene: TRBV20-1; CDR3 protein: CSAISGPNEKLFF; CDR3 DNA: TGCAGTGCCATTTCCGGACCGAATGAAAAACTGTTTTTT
D gene: -; CDR3 length: 15; clone size: few; J gene: TRBJ2-1; V gene: TRBV20-1; CDR3 protein: CSARDAWGIYNEQFF; CDR3 DNA: TGCAGTGCTAGAGATGCGTGGGGCATATACAATGAGCAGTTCTTC
D gene: -; CDR3 length: 12; clone size: -; J gene: TRBJ1-1; V gene: TRBV6-1; CDR3 protein: CASTRLNTEAFF; CDR3 DNA: TGTGCCAGCACCAGATTGAACACTGAAGCTTTCTTT
D gene: TRBD1; CDR3 length: 14; clone size: many; J gene: TRBJ1-1; V gene: TRBV20-1; CDR3 protein: CSARARQGGTEAFF; CDR3 DNA: TGCAGTGCTAGGGCTCGACAGGGAGGTACTGAAGCTTTCTTT
D gene: -; CDR3 length: 12; clone size: many; J gene: TRBJ2-7; V gene: TRBV20-1; CDR3 protein: CSAPVGPYEQYF; CDR3 DNA: TGCAGTGCCCCCGTTGGGCCCTACGAGCAGTACTTC
D gene: -; CDR3 length: 11; clone size: -; J gene: TRBJ2-1; V gene: TRBV7-2; CDR3 protein: CASRRVDEQFF; CDR3 DNA: TGTGCCAGCCGCAGGGTGGATGAGCAGTTCTTC
D gene: -; CDR3 length: 14; clone size: -; J gene: TRBJ2-3; V gene: TRBV12-3/TRBV12-4; CDR3 protein: CASLKGKRTDTQYF; CDR3 DNA: TGTGCCAGTCTAAAGGGGAAAAGGACAGATACGCAGTATTTT
D gene: -; CDR3 length: 14; clone size: -; J gene: TRBJ2-2; V gene: TRBV5-1; CDR3 protein: CASSLYAGTGELFF; CDR3 DNA: TGCGCCAGCAGCTTGTACGCAGGAACCGGGGAGCTGTTTTTT
D gene: TRBD1; CDR3 length: 15; clone size: few; J gene: TRBJ2-3; V gene: TRBV12-3/TRBV12-4; CDR3 protein: CASRSRQGVADTQYF; CDR3 DNA: TGTGCCAGCAGAAGTCGACAGGGGGTCGCAGATACGCAGTATTTT
D gene: -; CDR3 length: 14; clone size: -; J gene: TRBJ2-2; V gene: TRBV20-1; CDR3 protein: CCASGRTNTGELFF; CDR3 DNA: TGCTGTGCTAGTGGGCGGACGAACACCGGGGAGCTGTTTTTT
D gene: -; CDR3 length: 11; clone size: -; J gene: TRBJ1-1; V gene: TRBV12-5; CDR3 protein: CASGYQGKAFF; CDR3 DNA: TGTGCTAGTGGCTATCAGGGAAAAGCTTTCTTT
D gene: -; CDR3 length: 13; clone size: many; J gene: TRBJ1-1; V gene: TRBV12-3/TRBV12-4; CDR3 protein: CASSSRGYTEAFF; CDR3 DNA: TGTGCCAGCAGTTCCCGCGGCTATACTGAAGCTTTCTTT
D gene: -; CDR3 length: 13; clone size: -; J gene: TRBJ2-7; V gene: TRBV29-1; CDR3 protein: CSVDCQAGYEQYF; CDR3 DNA: TGCAGCGTTGACTGTCAGGCCGGCTACGAGCAGTACTTC
D gene: -; CDR3 length: 12; clone size: -; J gene: TRBJ1-1; V gene: TRBV30; CDR3 protein: CAWRDRNTEAFF; CDR3 DNA: TGTGCCTGGCGCGACAGGAACACTGAAGCTTTCTTT
D gene: TRBD1; CDR3 length: 14; clone size: -; J gene: TRBJ1-4; V gene: TRBV6-1; CDR3 protein: CASSSYRGADTLFF; CDR3 DNA: TGTGCCAGCAGCAGTTACAGGGGGGCGGATACGCTGTTTTTT
D gene: TRBD1; CDR3 length: 15; clone size: few; J gene: TRBJ1-6; V gene: TRBV20-1; CDR3 protein: CSAAGDSSYNSPLHF; CDR3 DNA: TGCAGTGCGGCAGGGGACAGCTCCTATAATTCACCCCTCCACTTT
D gene: -; CDR3 length: 13; clone size: -; J gene: TRBJ1-1; V gene: TRBV3-1; CDR3 protein: CASSPRRVTEAFF; CDR3 DNA: TGTGCCAGCAGCCCTCGCCGGGTGACTGAAGCTTTCTTT